A selection of T cell receptor beta chains follows, all from one sample in a study of control samples from healthy donors and cancer patients. The assay was immunoSEQ multiplex PCR, and TCRdb's table has in-frame clones only and misses some. This table has tens of thousands of clones, 90% to 95% appearing once. Input material: blood. These receptors all come from a man under 40 in good health. The CDR3 runs from the conserved cysteine through the conserved F or W. The order of the fields is CDR3 protein, CDR3 DNA, D gene, J gene, clone size, V gene. The D gene is left open where the match is weak. The size field is filled for only some rows; it gives once, few, many or a size class.

CASSKGQGGTGELFF TGTGCCAGTTCAAAGGGACAGGGGGGCACCGGGGAGCTGTTTTTT TRBD1 TRBJ2-2 . TRBV19
CASSGQGIGWPQHF TGTGCCAGCAGTGGACAGGGGATCGGGTGGCCCCAGCATTTT TRBD1 TRBJ1-5 . TRBV9
CASSETGGYSTEAFF TGTGCCAGCAGCGAAACAGGGGGCTATAGCACTGAAGCTTTCTTT TRBD1 TRBJ1-1 . TRBV7-9
CASTDSGGAPPGELFF TGTGCCAGTACGGATAGCGGGGGGGCCCCACCCGGGGAGCTGTTTTTT TRBD2 TRBJ2-2 . TRBV19
CASIAGQSSYNEQFF TGTGCCAGTATTGCGGGACAGAGCTCCTACAATGAGCAGTTCTTC . TRBJ2-1 . TRBV19
CASSPHDRGSYEQYF TGTGCCAGCAGTCCCCATGATAGAGGCTCCTACGAGCAGTACTTC . TRBJ2-7 . TRBV28
CASTAFYTGGTNEKLFF TGTGCCAGTACCGCTTTTTATACAGGGGGAACTAATGAAAAACTGTTTTTT TRBD1 TRBJ1-4 . TRBV19
CASSLQGGDSGANVLTF TGTGCCAGCAGTTTACAGGGTGGGGACTCTGGGGCCAACGTCCTGACTTTC . TRBJ2-6 . TRBV6-2/TRBV6-3
CAWSKSASYEQYF TGTGCCTGGAGTAAGTCGGCTTCCTACGAGCAGTACTTC . TRBJ2-7 . TRBV30
CASRTSVYNEQFF TGTGCCAGTAGGACTAGCGTCTACAATGAGCAGTTCTTC TRBD2 TRBJ2-1 . TRBV6-5
CASTQGRRSYTF TGTGCCAGCACCCAAGGGAGGAGAAGCTACACCTTC . TRBJ1-2 . TRBV6-5
CASRLGTGGAGDTQYF TGTGCCAGCAGGCTCGGGACAGGGGGCGCAGGAGATACGCAGTATTTT TRBD1 TRBJ2-3 . TRBV2
CASSLRQGIETQYF TGTGCCAGCAGCCTTCGACAGGGGATTGAGACCCAGTACTTC TRBD1 TRBJ2-5 . TRBV3-1/TRBV3-2
CSARSGVTSTDTQYF TGCAGCGCCCGTAGCGGGGTTACTAGCACAGATACGCAGTATTTT TRBD2 TRBJ2-3 . TRBV29-1
CASSATSSTDTQYF TGTGCCAGCTCAGCCACTAGTTCGACAGATACGCAGTATTTT . TRBJ2-3 . TRBV18
CASSPSTDTQYF TGTGCCAGCAGCCCGAGCACAGATACGCAGTATTTT . TRBJ2-3 . TRBV7-9
CASSSQTSGGAYEQYF TGTGCCAGCAGCTCCCAGACTAGCGGGGGGGCTTACGAGCAGTACTTC TRBD2 TRBJ2-7 . TRBV7-6
CASSPPPGATGELFF TGTGCCAGCTCACCACCGCCAGGGGCCACCGGGGAGCTGTTTTTT . TRBJ2-2 . TRBV18
CASTSGDIELFF TGTGCCAGCACCTCTGGGGACATAGAACTGTTTTTT . TRBJ1-4 . TRBV28
CASYGGRDGYTF TGTGCCAGCTATGGGGGTAGGGATGGCTACACCTTC . TRBJ1-2 few TRBV2
CASTLGGLANTIYF TGTGCCAGTACCCTAGGGGGACTTGCGAACACCATATATTTT . TRBJ1-3 . TRBV19
CASSQGVHSPLHF TGTGCCAGCAGCCAAGGGGTCCATTCACCCCTCCACTTT . TRBJ1-6 . TRBV3-1/TRBV3-2
CASSLGARGPEAFF TGTGCCAGCAGCTTGGGGGCCAGGGGACCTGAAGCTTTCTTT . TRBJ1-1 once TRBV5-6
CATSDSPWGPENTEAFF TGTGCCACCAGTGATTCCCCTTGGGGGCCCGAGAACACTGAAGCTTTCTTT . TRBJ1-1 . TRBV24-1
CAWYRGPAGELFF TGTGCCTGGTACAGGGGGCCCGCCGGGGAGCTGTTTTTT TRBD1 TRBJ2-2 . TRBV30
CASSSQGPLSYEQYF TGCGCCAGCAGCTCACAGGGGCCCCTCTCCTACGAGCAGTACTTC TRBD1 TRBJ2-7 . TRBV5-1
CSVETGGSYEQYF TGCAGCGTTGAGACAGGGGGGTCCTACGAGCAGTACTTC TRBD1 TRBJ2-7 . TRBV29-1
CASGLVLGYEQYF TGTGCTAGTGGTTTGGTACTAGGATACGAGCAGTACTTC . TRBJ2-7 . TRBV12-5